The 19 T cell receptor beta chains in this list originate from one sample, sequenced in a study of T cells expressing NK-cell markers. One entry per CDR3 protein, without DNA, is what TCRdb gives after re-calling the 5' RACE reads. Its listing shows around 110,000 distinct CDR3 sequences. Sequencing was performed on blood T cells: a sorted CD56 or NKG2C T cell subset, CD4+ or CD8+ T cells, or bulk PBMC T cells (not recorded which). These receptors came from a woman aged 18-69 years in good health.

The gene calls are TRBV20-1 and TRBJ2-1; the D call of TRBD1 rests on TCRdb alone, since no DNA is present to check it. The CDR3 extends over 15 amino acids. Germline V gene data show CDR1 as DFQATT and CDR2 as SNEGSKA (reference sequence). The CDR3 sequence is CSAETGTLNYNEQFF.

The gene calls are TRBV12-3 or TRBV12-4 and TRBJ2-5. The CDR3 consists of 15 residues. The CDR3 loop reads CASSLVLAVQETQYF.

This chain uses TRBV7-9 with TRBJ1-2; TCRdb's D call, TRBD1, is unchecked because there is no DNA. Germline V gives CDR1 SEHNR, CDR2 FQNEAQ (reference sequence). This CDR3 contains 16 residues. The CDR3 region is CASSLASPESNYGYTF.

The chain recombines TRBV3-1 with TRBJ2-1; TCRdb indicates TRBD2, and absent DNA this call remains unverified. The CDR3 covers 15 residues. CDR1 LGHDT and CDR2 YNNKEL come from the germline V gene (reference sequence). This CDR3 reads CASSLASSGYPNLFF.

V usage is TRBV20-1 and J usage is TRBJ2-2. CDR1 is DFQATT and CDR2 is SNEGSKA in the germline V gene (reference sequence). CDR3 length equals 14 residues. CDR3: CSARSAANTGELFF.

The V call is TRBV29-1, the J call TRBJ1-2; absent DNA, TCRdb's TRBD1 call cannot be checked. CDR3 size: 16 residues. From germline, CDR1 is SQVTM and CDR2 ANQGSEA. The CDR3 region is CSVTVRGQAAGYGYTF. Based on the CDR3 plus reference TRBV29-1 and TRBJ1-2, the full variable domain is SAVISQKPSRDICQRGTSLTIQCQVDSQVTMMFWYRQQPGQSLTLIATANQGSEATYESGFVIDKFPISRPNLTFSTLTVSNMSPEDSSIYLCSVTVRGQAAGYGYTFGSGTRLTVV.

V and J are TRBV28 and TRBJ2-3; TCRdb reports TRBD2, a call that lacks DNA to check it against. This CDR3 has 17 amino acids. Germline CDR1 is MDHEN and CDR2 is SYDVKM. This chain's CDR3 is CASSLLPGLGSTDTQYF.

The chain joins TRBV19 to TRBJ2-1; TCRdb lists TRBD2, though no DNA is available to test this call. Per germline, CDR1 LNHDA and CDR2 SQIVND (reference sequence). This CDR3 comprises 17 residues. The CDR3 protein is CASSIDSGRTSYNEQFF.

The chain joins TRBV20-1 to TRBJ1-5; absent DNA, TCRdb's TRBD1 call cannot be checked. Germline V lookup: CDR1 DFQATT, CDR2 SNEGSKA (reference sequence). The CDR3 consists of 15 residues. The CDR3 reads CSASPGRASNQPQHF.

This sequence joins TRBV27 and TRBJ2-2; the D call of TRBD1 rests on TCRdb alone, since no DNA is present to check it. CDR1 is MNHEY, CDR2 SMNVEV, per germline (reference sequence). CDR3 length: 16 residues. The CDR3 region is CASSLWGAREAGELFF.

CDR3 loop: CASSLELGSADTQYF. V usage is TRBV5-1 and J usage is TRBJ2-3. CDR1 and CDR2 (germline): SGHRS, YFSETQ. CDR3 length: 15 residues.

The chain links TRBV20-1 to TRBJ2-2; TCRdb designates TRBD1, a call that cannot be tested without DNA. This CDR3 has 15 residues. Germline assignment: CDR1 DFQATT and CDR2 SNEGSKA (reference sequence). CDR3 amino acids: CSASQTGGAGGELFF.

CDR3: CASSTGQSEKLFF. The V call is TRBV5-1, the J call TRBJ1-4; there is no DNA to check the TCRdb D call of TRBD1. The germline V gene has CDR1 SGHRS and CDR2 YFSETQ. The CDR3 has 13 residues.

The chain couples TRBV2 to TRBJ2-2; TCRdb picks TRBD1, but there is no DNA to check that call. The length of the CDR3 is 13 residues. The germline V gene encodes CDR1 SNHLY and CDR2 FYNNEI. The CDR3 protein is CASSEEGGWKLFF.

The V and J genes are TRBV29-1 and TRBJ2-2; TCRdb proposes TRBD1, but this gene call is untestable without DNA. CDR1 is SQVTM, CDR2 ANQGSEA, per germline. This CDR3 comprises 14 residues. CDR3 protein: CSVAPGTGTGELFF.

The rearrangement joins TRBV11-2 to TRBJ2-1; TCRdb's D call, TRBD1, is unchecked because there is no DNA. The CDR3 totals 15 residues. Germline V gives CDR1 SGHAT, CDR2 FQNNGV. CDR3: CASSHQTGNYNEQFF.

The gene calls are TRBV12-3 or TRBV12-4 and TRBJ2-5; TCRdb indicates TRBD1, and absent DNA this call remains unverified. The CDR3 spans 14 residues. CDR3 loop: CASSLGPRGETQYF.

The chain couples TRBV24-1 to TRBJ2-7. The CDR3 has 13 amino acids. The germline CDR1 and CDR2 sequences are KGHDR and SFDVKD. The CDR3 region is CATSDTRFSEQYF.

CDR3 loop: CASGTIAGGSYNEQFF. The chain is built from TRBV9 and TRBJ2-1; TCRdb proposes TRBD2, but this gene call is untestable without DNA. Germline CDR1 and CDR2: SGDLS and YYNGEE. The CDR3 is made up of 16 amino acids. The full variable domain, its missing parts supplied by reference TRBV9 and TRBJ2-1, is DSGVTQTPKHLITATGQRVTLRCSPRSGDLSVYWYQQSLDQGLQFLIQYYNGEERAKGNILERFSAQQFPDLHSELNLSSLELGDSALYFCASGTIAGGSYNEQFFGPGTRLTVL.